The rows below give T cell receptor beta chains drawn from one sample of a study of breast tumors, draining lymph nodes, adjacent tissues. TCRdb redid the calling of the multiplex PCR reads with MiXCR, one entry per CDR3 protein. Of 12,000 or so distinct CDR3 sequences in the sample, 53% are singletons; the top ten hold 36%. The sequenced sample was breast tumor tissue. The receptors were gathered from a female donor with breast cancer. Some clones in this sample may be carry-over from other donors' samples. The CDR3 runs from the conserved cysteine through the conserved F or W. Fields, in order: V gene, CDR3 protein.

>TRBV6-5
CASSSGIGQPQHF
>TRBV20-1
CSARDRTSGNYEQYF
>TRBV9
CASSVNVDTQYF
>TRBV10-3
CAISESNGDTQYF
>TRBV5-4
CASSPGLIYEQYF
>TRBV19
CASSVGTSGNEQFF
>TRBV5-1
CASSFDRGEKLFF
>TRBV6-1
CASSHTDTQETQYF
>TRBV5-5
CASSLAGETQYF
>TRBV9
CASSVGDGPYGYTF
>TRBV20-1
CSARLAGAPDYEQYF
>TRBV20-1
CSARDPVAGNTIYF
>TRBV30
CAWSDGQGNEQYF
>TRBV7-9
CASSLRLAGGYEQYF
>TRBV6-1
CASTEKRRSGNTIYF
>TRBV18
CASSPQNTGELFF
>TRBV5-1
CASRSGPINEKLFF
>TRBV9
CASSAKAWEQPQHF
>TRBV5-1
CASSQGTGEGGYGYTF
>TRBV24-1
CATSESSSGANVLTF
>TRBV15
CATSSGGVNTGELFF
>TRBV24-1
CATSDGLAGDYTGELFF
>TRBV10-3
CAISEGGARDEQYF
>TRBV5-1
CASSSGGGGTNEQFF
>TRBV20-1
CSATRETGKETQYF
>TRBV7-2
CASSSTGGSYEQYF
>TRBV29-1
CSALRDEKDGYTF